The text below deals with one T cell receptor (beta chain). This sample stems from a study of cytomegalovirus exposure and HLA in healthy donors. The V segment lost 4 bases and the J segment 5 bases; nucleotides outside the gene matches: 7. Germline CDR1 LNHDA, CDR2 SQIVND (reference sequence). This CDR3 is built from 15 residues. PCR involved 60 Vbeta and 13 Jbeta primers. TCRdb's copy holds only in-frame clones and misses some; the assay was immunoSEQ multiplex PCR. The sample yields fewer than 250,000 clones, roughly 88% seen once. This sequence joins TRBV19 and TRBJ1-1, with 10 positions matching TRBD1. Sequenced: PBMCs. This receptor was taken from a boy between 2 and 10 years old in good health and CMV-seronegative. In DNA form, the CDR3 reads TGTGCCAGTAGTACGGGGACAGGGGTAAGGACTGAAGCTTTCTTT. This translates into CASSTGTGVRTEAFF.